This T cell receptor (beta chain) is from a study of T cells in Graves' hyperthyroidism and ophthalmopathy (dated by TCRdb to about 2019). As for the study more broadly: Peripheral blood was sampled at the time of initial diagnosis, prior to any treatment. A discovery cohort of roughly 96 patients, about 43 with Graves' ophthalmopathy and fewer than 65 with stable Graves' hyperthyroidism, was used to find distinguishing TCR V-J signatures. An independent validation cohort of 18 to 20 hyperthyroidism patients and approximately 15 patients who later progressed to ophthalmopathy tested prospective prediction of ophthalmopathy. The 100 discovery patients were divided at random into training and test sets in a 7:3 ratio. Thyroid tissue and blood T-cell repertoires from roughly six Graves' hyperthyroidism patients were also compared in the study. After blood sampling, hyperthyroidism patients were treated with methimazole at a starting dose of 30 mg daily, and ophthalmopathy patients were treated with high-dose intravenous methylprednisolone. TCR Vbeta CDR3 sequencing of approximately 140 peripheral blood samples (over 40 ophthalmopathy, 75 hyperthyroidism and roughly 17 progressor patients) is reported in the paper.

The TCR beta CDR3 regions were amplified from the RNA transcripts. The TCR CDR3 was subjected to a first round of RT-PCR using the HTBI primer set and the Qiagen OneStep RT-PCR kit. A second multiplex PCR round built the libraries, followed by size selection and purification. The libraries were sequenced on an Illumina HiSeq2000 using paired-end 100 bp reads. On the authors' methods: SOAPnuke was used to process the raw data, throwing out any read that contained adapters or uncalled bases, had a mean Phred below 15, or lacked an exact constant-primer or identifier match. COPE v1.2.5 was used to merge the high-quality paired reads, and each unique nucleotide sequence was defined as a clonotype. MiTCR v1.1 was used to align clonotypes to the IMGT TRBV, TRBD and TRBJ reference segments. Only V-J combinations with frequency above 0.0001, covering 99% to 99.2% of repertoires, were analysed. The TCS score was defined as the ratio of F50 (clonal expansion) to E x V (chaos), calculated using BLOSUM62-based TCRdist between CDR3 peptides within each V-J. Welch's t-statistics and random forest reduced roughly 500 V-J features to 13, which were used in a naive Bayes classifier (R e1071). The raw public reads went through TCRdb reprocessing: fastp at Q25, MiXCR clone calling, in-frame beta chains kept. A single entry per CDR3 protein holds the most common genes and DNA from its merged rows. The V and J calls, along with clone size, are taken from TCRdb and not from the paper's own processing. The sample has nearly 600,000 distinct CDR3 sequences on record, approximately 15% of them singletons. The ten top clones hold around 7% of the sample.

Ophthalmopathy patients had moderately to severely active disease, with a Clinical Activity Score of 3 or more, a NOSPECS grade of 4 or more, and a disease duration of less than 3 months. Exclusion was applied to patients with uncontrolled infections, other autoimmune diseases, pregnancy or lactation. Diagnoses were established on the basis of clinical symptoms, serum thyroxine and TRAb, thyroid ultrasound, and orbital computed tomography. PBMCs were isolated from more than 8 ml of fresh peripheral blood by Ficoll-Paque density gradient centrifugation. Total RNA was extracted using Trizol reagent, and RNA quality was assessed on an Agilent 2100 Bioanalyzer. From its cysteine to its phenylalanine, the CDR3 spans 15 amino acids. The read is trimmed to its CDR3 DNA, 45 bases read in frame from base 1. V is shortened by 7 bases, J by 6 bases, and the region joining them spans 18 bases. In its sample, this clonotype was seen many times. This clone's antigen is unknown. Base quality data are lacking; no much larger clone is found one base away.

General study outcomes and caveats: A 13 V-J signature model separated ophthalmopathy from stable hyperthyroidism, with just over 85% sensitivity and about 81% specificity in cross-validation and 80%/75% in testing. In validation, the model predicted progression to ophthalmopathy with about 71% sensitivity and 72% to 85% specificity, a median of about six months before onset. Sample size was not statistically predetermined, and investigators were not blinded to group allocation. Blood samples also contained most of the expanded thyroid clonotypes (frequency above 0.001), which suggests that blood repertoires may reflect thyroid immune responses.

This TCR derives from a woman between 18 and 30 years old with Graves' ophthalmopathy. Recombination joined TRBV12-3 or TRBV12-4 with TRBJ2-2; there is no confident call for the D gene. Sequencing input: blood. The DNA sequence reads TGTGCCAGCACCGGCGGTCTAGATATGGCCGGGGAGCTGTTTTTT. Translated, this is CASTGGLDMAGELFF.